The 26 T cell receptor beta chains reported below all come from one sample, sequenced in a study of OX40 agonist ivuxolimab in advanced cancers. Only in-frame clones appear in the TCRdb table, and some are missing; sequencing was by immunoSEQ multiplex PCR. The repertoire includes around 79,000 clones, roughly 88% of them detected once, and about 3.8% sits in the top ten. Sequencing used CD4+ or CD8+ T cells sorted from blood, obtained in a trial of the OX40 agonist ivuxolimab. The receptor source for this set is an adult with an advanced solid tumor such as melanoma, head and neck, liver or kidney cancer.

The table lists this clone with a count of one. This chain links TRBV5-1 with TRBJ2-1; 11 positions agree with TRBD1. This CDR3 comprises 15 residues. Germline assignment: CDR1 SGHRS and CDR2 YFSETQ. V shed 2 bases, J shed 9 bases, and the junction held 7 bases outside the gene matches. In nucleotides, the CDR3 is TGCGCCAGCAGCTTCGCCGGGACAGGGGGTAGTGAGCAGTTCTTC. Residues: CASSFAGTGGSEQFF.

V usage is TRBV19 and J usage is TRBJ1-2; D might be TRBD1 (5 bases). This CDR3 has 14 residues. Trimming removed 4 bases at V and 5 bases at J, with 14 bases between. Germline lookup yields CDR1 LNHDA and CDR2 SQIVND (reference sequence). The CDR3, as DNA: TGTGCCAGTAGTAAAGGGGCAGACGAGTATGGCTACACCTTC. Encoded protein: CASSKGADEYGYTF.

The J gene is TRBJ2-7, the V gene TRBV6-5, with 10 bases fitting TRBD1. Germline V gene sequence: CDR1 MNHEY, CDR2 SVGAGI. V shed 2 bases, J shed 7 bases, and the junction held 8 bases outside the gene matches. The CDR3 spans 15 residues. The chain's CDR3 is CASSYPGQGISEQYF. CDR3 DNA sequence: TGTGCCAGCAGTTACCCGGGACAGGGGATTTCGGAGCAGTACTTC.

This clone was recorded a few times. The chain has TRBV7-6 and TRBJ2-7, with TRBD2 identical over 9 bases. J gave up 0 bases and V 1 base, and 1 base lay outside the gene matches. The CDR3 contains 15 residues. The germline CDR1 and CDR2 sequences are SGHVS and FNYEAQ. For the CDR3, the DNA is TGTGCCAGCAGCTTAGGGACTAGCGTCTCCTACGAGCAGTACTTC. Translated, it gives CASSLGTSVSYEQYF.

The chain couples TRBV18 to TRBJ2-5, with 7 bases identical to TRBD1. CDR1 is KGHSH and CDR2 is LQKENI in the germline V gene. V lost 6 bases to trimming and J lost 1 base; unmatched junction nucleotides: 8. The CDR3 spans 15 residues. The CDR3 region has the DNA TGTGCCAGCTCGTTCGGGACAGCGGCCCAAGAGACCCAGTACTTC. This encodes CASSFGTAAQETQYF.

The V and J genes are TRBV19 and TRBJ2-5; the match to TRBD2 covers 9 bases. CDR1 LNHDA and CDR2 SQIVND come from the germline V gene (reference sequence). Losses at the gene ends were 1 base for V and 4 bases for J; bases not matched to a gene: 7. CDR3 length: 16 residues. The CDR3 DNA reads TGTGCCAGTAGTATAGCAAGGACTAGCGTGAGAGAGACCCAGTACTTC. Protein sequence: CASSIARTSVRETQYF.

V usage is TRBV9 and J usage is TRBJ1-2; 10 bases match TRBD1. Per the germline V gene, CDR1 is SGDLS and CDR2 is YYNGEE. V lost 6 bases and J lost 5; bases outside the gene matches: 7. This CDR3 contains 14 residues. CDR3 bases: TGTGCCAGCAATGCGGGACAGGGGAAATATGGCTACACCTTC. This translates into CASNAGQGKYGYTF.

In DNA form, the CDR3 reads TGCGCCAGCAGCACCCAGGGGCTGGCTAATGAAAAACTGTTTTTT. This sequence encodes CASSTQGLANEKLFF. The chain joins TRBV5-1 to TRBJ1-4, with a possible D match to TRBD1 (6 bases). The CDR3 totals 15 residues. Germline V gene data show CDR1 as SGHRS and CDR2 as YFSETQ. V was shortened by 4 bases and J by 3 bases, with 13 bases between the two germline ends.

This clone was seen just once. Other nucleotide sequences in the sample specify the same CDR3. The rearrangement uses TRBV5-1 and TRBJ2-3; tentatively, D is TRBD1 (6 bases). Trimming took 0 bases from V and 2 from J, leaving 7 bases between them. The CDR3 length is 14 residues. Germline CDR1 and CDR2: SGHRS and YFSETQ. Written as DNA, the CDR3 is TGCGCCAGCAGCTTGGGACAGGACACAGATACGCAGTATTTT. Protein: CASSLGQDTDTQYF.

A word on this clone: In the same sample, other DNA sequences code for this CDR3. J is TRBJ2-2 and V is TRBV6-5, with 7 nucleotides matching TRBD2. CDR3 length: 16 residues. Germline-derived CDR1 and CDR2 are MNHEY and SVGAGI. V lost 0 bases to trimming and J lost 5 bases; unmatched junction nucleotides: 6. As DNA, the CDR3 is TGTGCCAGCAGTTACTCAACGGGAGCGGGGACCGGGGAGCTGTTTTTT. As protein: CASSYSTGAGTGELFF.

The chain uses TRBV7-9 and TRBJ1-2; D is ambiguous. Germline V gene lookup returns CDR1 SEHNR and CDR2 FQNEAQ (reference sequence). V was trimmed by 1 base and J by 8 bases, leaving 8 bases between them. This CDR3 has 12 amino acids. The chain's CDR3 is CASSLVTAGYTF. In DNA form, the CDR3 reads TGTGCCAGCAGCTTAGTCACGGCCGGCTACACCTTC.

This clone was seen only a few times. V and J are TRBV10-3 and TRBJ1-1; TRBD1 matches 8 bases. The CDR3 is 16 residues long. Per germline, CDR1 ENHRY and CDR2 SYGVKD. J lost 3 bases, V lost 3 bases, and 9 bases had no gene match. The CDR3 DNA sequence: TGTGCCATCAGTGACCCCCAGGGGGCTGGGGACACTGAAGCTTTCTTT. Amino acids: CAISDPQGAGDTEAFF.

This clone was observed a handful of times. This chain uses TRBV6-5 with TRBJ1-2; 9 bases match TRBD1. CDR1 and CDR2 (germline): MNHEY, SVGAGI. The ends lost 5 bases at V and 6 bases at J; junction bases unmatched: 7. The CDR3 has 14 residues. CDR3 region: CASSPRQGGNGYTF. Here the CDR3 DNA reads TGTGCCAGCAGTCCCCGACAGGGGGGAAATGGCTACACCTTC.

This sequence joins TRBV6-5 and TRBJ2-3; a possible D gene is TRBD2 (6 bases). The ends were cut back, 6 bases at V and 5 bases at J, with 12 bases in the middle. The CDR3 sequence is 13 residues long. In germline, CDR1 is MNHEY, CDR2 SVGAGI. The CDR3 DNA follows: TGTGCCAGCAGCAAACTAGCAGGAGATACGCAGTATTTT. The encoded protein is CASSKLAGDTQYF.

The chain recombines TRBV27 with TRBJ2-7; D gene ambiguous. Germline V lookup: CDR1 MNHEY, CDR2 SMNVEV (reference sequence). V shed 5 bases and J shed 0 bases, with 14 bases lying between them. CDR3 length: 15 amino acids. CDR3 loop: CASSASSKSSYEQYF. The CDR3 DNA reads TGTGCCAGCAGTGCCAGCTCCAAGAGCTCCTACGAGCAGTACTTC.

The V call is TRBV28, the J call TRBJ1-5; 8 bases are a match to TRBD1. Trimming cost V 5 bases and J 6 bases; bases outside gene matches: 6. This CDR3 has 14 residues. From germline, CDR1 is MDHEN and CDR2 SYDVKM. CDR3 sequence: CASSPRTGSQPQHF. CDR3 DNA: TGTGCCAGCAGTCCCAGGACAGGGTCTCAGCCCCAGCATTTT.

The J gene is TRBJ2-2, the V gene TRBV5-4, with unresolved D. Trimming left V 2 bases short and J 7 bases short, with 12 bases between. The CDR3 runs 14 residues. Germline values: CDR1 SGHNT, CDR2 YYREEE (reference sequence). The CDR3 sequence is CASSFGVLGGELFF. In nucleotides, the CDR3 is TGTGCCAGCAGCTTTGGGGTGTTGGGCGGGGAGCTGTTTTTT.

The V gene is TRBV5-4, the J gene TRBJ2-5; no clear D. Germline V CDR1 and CDR2: SGHNT, YYREEE (reference sequence). Trimming shortened V by 0 bases and J by 1 base, and 7 bases separated the two germline ends. The CDR3 contains 14 residues. CDR3: CASSLGRSQETQYF. In DNA, the CDR3 is TGTGCCAGCAGCTTGGGACGTAGCCAAGAGACCCAGTACTTC.

This clone was found once. The J gene is TRBJ2-1, the V gene TRBV7-2; 11 bases are shared with TRBD2. V lost 5 bases to trimming and J lost 3 bases; unmatched junction nucleotides: 6. The germline gives CDR1 SGHTA, CDR2 FQGNSA. The CDR3 spans 16 residues. The CDR3 region has the DNA TGTGCCAGCAGCACCGGGACTAGCGGTCTCTACAATGAGCAGTTCTTC. Translation: CASSTGTSGLYNEQFF. Using reference TRBV7-2 and TRBJ2-1 for the parts outside the CDR3, the full variable domain is GAGVSQSPSNKVTEKGKDVELRCDPISGHTALYWYRQSLGQGLEFLIYFQGNSAPDKSGLPSDRFSAERTGGSVSTLTIQRTQQEDSAVYLCASSTGTSGLYNEQFFGPGTRLTVL.

Only one count was recorded for this clone. V usage is TRBV5-1 and J usage is TRBJ2-5, with D possibly matching TRBD1 (6 bases). Trimming cost V 4 bases and J 1 base, with 8 bases left between them. This CDR3 has 13 amino acids. Germline values: CDR1 SGHRS, CDR2 YFSETQ. The CDR3 protein is CASSRDIQETQYF. The DNA for the CDR3 is TGCGCCAGCAGCCGGGACATCCAAGAGACCCAGTACTTC.

The chain recombines TRBV27 with TRBJ2-5; D is unclear. This CDR3 region has 16 residues. With 0 bases removed from V and 3 bases from J, the gap between germline ends came to 14 bases. Germline lookup yields CDR1 MNHEY and CDR2 SMNVEV (reference sequence). This chain's CDR3 is CASSLSSGFIKETQYF. The CDR3 DNA reads as TGTGCCAGCAGTTTATCGTCAGGTTTCATTAAAGAGACCCAGTACTTC.

The chain employs TRBV6-4 and TRBJ2-3; 11 bases are shared with TRBD2. V trimming: 6 bases; J trimming: 2 bases; junction bases outside the gene matches: 4. CDR3 length equals 15 residues. Germline V gene sequence: CDR1 MRHNA, CDR2 SNTAGT. The CDR3 protein is CASRRTSGFTDTQYF. The CDR3 DNA reads TGTGCCAGCAGAAGGACTAGCGGGTTCACAGATACGCAGTATTTT.

This clone was picked up one time. The rearrangement links TRBV5-4 to TRBJ1-1; possible D gene TRBD1, 5 bases. The CDR3 extends over 14 amino acids. Germline-derived CDR1 and CDR2 are SGHNT and YYREEE (reference sequence). V lost 4 bases, J lost 0 bases, and 10 bases lay in between. CDR3 loop: CASSEDIMNTEAFF. The CDR3 DNA follows: TGTGCCAGCAGCGAGGACATTATGAACACTGAAGCTTTCTTT.

V gene TRBV11-3 combines with J gene TRBJ2-1; tentatively, D is TRBD1 or TRBD2 (5 bases each). The V end lost 1 base, the J end lost 5 bases, and 9 bases lay between the germline ends. Germline CDR1 SGHNT, CDR2 YENEEA. There are 14 residues in the CDR3. The CDR3 reads CASSLGGADNEQFF. The DNA for the CDR3 is TGTGCCAGCAGCTTAGGAGGGGCCGACAATGAGCAGTTCTTC.

The chain combines TRBV18 with TRBJ2-2; D gene ambiguous. Germline CDR1 KGHSH, CDR2 LQKENI. There are 13 residues in the CDR3. With 2 bases removed from V and 5 bases from J, the gap between germline ends came to 6 bases. This chain's CDR3 is CASSPVFTGELFF. CDR3 coding DNA: TGTGCCAGCTCACCAGTCTTTACCGGGGAGCTGTTTTTT.

J is TRBJ2-7 and V is TRBV7-3; possibly TRBD2 for D (5 bases). V shed 2 bases and J shed 1 base, with 12 bases lying between them. This CDR3 comprises 15 residues. From germline, CDR1 is SGHTA and CDR2 FQGTGA. The CDR3: CASSLVGGQSYEQYF. The CDR3, as DNA: TGTGCCAGCAGCTTAGTTGGCGGGCAGTCCTACGAGCAGTACTTC.